This note documents a single T cell receptor (beta chain) sequence. The sample originates from a study of T cell changes during pregnancy in multiple sclerosis. Sequencing was performed with immunoSEQ multiplex PCR; in TCRdb, only in-frame clones are kept and a portion is missing. This table holds roughly 51,000 clones, about nine tenths found once. CDR3 length equals 14 residues. The germline V and J ends were trimmed by 6 bases and 9 bases, with 20 bases remaining between them. CDR1 MGHDK and CDR2 SYGVNS come from the germline V gene. This sequence was found in a female donor in good health, enrolled as a control in a pregnancy study. V gene TRBV25-1 combines with J gene TRBJ1-1, with TRBD1 as a possible D gene (6 bases). Source: CD4+ T cells from peripheral blood mononuclear cells, taken after pregnancy. Here the CDR3 DNA reads TGTGCCAGCAGAGGAGGACAGACCCTCACAAAAGCTTTCTTT. Amino acids: CASRGGQTLTKAFF.